This T cell receptor (beta chain) was captured by sequencing in a study of cytomegalovirus exposure and HLA in healthy donors. Germline V gene sequence: CDR1 LNHDA, CDR2 SQIVND (reference sequence). V was shortened by 2 bases and J by 1 base, with 9 bases between the two germline ends. The CDR3 has 16 residues. Libraries were prepared by immunoSEQ multiplex PCR; TCRdb keeps only in-frame clonotypes and omits some of them. The sample lists some 240,000 clones; around four fifths were seen once. V usage is TRBV19 and J usage is TRBJ2-6, with a possible D match to TRBD1 (5 bases). Sequenced: PBMCs. This receptor was taken from a woman aged 18-29 years in good health and CMV-seronegative. The chain's CDR3 is CASSIQGLSGANVLTF. Here the CDR3 DNA reads TGTGCCAGTAGTATACAGGGTTTGTCTGGGGCCAACGTCCTGACTTTC.